Detailed here is one T cell receptor (beta chain). Sequencing was done on patients that had shown CD8+CD57+ cell expansion by flow cytometry. Severe acquired aplastic anemia affected all patients. When blood sampling took place, the patients had received no therapy. CDR3 and TCR beta VDJ profiling relied on genomic DNA as the template. MiXCR was run by TCRdb on the reads, yielding one entry per CDR3 protein. The repertoire has roughly 100,000 distinct CDR3 sequences, roughly two thirds of them found once; the top ten carry roughly 60%. V was pared by 5 bases and J by 1 base, with 8 bases of the junction left unmatched. This CDR3 spans 16 amino acids. CDR1 is MNHNS, CDR2 SASEGT, per germline. This sample is drawn from a study of CD8+CD57+ T cells in acquired aplastic anemia. Study context: Isolated CD4+ and CD8+ cells, once sorted, yielded DNA averaging about 3.1 ug.

The material sequenced was sorted CD4+, CD8+, or CD8+CD57+ T cells (not recorded which) from PBMCs. This TCR came from a human donor with aplastic anemia. V is TRBV6-1 and J is TRBJ2-3, with 8 bases that match TRBD2. The CDR3 spells CASSPTGGQGTDTQYF. CDR3 nucleotide sequence: TGTGCCAGCAGTCCGACGGGGGGGCAAGGCACAGATACGCAGTATTTT.